A single sample gave rise to the 24 T cell receptor beta chains below, sequenced in a study of cytomegalovirus exposure and HLA in healthy donors. PCR involved 60 Vbeta and 13 Jbeta primers. Clones were read by immunoSEQ multiplex PCR, and TCRdb kept only the in-frame ones, dropping some. Among 130,000 to 150,000 clones listed, 73% were seen once. Source material: PBMCs. The receptors here all came from a woman under 30 in good health and CMV-seronegative.

The rearrangement joins TRBV28 to TRBJ1-3, with D tentatively TRBD1 (6 bases). V lost 4 bases and J lost 2, with 15 bases in between. The V gene's germline CDR1 is MDHEN and CDR2 SYDVKM. The CDR3 is made up of 16 amino acids. CDR3 residues: CASSSDRSTAGNTIYF. The CDR3 DNA reads as TGTGCCAGCAGTTCGGACAGATCGACAGCTGGAAACACCATATATTTT.

Note on this clone: One junction end does not reproduce the germline sequence, and a read error may be involved. The CDR3 nucleotides read TGTGCCAGCAGAGAAGGGGCATATCTGAACTACAATGAGCAGTTCTTC. As protein: CASREGAYLNYNEQFF. This rearrangement joins TRBV6-1 to TRBJ2-1; weak D call: TRBD1 (5 bases). This CDR3 is 16 amino acids long. The germline CDR1 and CDR2 sequences are MNHNS and SASEGT.

The chain joins TRBV5-4 to TRBJ1-6; possible D gene TRBD1, 6 bases. V was shortened by 4 bases and J by 3 bases, with 11 bases between the two germline ends. The CDR3 covers 15 residues. From germline, CDR1 is SGHNT and CDR2 YYREEE (reference sequence). CDR3: CASSTGQSYNSPLHF. CDR3 nucleotide sequence: TGTGCCAGCAGCACCGGACAGAGCTATAATTCACCCCTCCACTTT. Complete variable domain (other parts from reference TRBV5-4 and TRBJ1-6): ETGVTQSPTHLIKTRGQQVTLRCSSQSGHNTVSWYQQALGQGPQFIFQYYREEENGRGNFPPRFSGLQFPNYSSELNVNALELDDSALYLCASSTGQSYNSPLHFGNGTRLTVT.

V is TRBV19 and J is TRBJ2-1; TRBD2 matches 7 bases. J lost 6 bases, V lost 7 bases, and 12 bases had no gene match. Germline CDR1 is LNHDA and CDR2 is SQIVND (reference sequence). The CDR3 is made up of 15 amino acids. CDR3 region: CASNVGGFLINEQFF. The CDR3 DNA is TGTGCCAGTAACGTGGGGGGGTTTCTAATCAATGAGCAGTTCTTC.

The CDR3 nucleotides are TGTGCCAGCAGCTTAGGGGTGACAACGATTGAAGCTTTCTTT. It encodes CASSLGVTTIEAFF. The rearrangement links TRBV7-9 to TRBJ1-1, with no clear D. The length of the CDR3 is 14 residues. Germline-derived CDR1 and CDR2 are SEHNR and FQNEAQ (reference sequence). Between the trimmed V and J ends, which lost 1 base and 7 bases, there was a span of 13 bases.

This chain uses TRBV29-1 with TRBJ1-5; 11 nucleotides match TRBD1. The CDR3 loop spans 13 amino acids. The trim removed 6 bases at V and 6 bases at J, leaving 4 bases unmatched. Germline CDR1 is SQVTM and CDR2 is ANQGSEA. This CDR3 reads CSVWDRGTQPQHF. The CDR3 coding sequence is TGCAGCGTCTGGGACAGGGGGACTCAGCCCCAGCATTTT.

V and J are TRBV9 and TRBJ1-2; the D is unclear. CDR3 length: 14 amino acids. The ends were cut back, 2 bases at V and 1 base at J, with 9 bases in the middle. Per germline, CDR1 SGDLS and CDR2 YYNGEE. In DNA, the CDR3 is TGTGCCAGCAGCGTTACGGAGAATAACTATGGCTACACCTTC. It translates to CASSVTENNYGYTF.

This chain connects TRBV18 to TRBJ2-7, with TRBD1 identical over 7 bases. Trimming at V came to 6 bases and at J to 3 bases, leaving 5 bases not matched to a gene. This CDR3 is built from 13 residues. Germline CDR1 reads KGHSH; CDR2 reads LQKENI. The CDR3 sequence: CASSRQGRYEQYV. DNA of the CDR3: TGTGCCAGCTCCCGACAGGGTCGCTACGAGCAGTACGTC.

This clone turned up a few times. The chain joins TRBV7-2 to TRBJ2-5; 8 nucleotides agree with TRBD2. This CDR3 region has 17 residues. CDR1 and CDR2 from the germline V gene are SGHTA and FQGNSA. The V and J ends lost 1 base and 1 base, in that order; junction bases with no gene match: 8. The CDR3 DNA reads as TGTGCCAGCAGCTTAGAGAGCGGGGGTTACTTCCAAGAGACCCAGTACTTC. Translating gives CASSLESGGYFQETQYF.

This clone was observed a few times. DNA of the CDR3: TGTGCCGTACGGACAGGTTCTGGAAACACCATATATTTT. Amino acids: CAVRTGSGNTIYF. J is TRBJ1-3 and V is TRBV6-1; 7 bases map to TRBD1. The CDR3 is 13 amino acids. V lost 11 bases to trimming and J lost 1 base; unmatched junction nucleotides: 5. Germline V CDR1 and CDR2: MNHNS, SASEGT.

This clone was seen more than once but under ten times. This sequence joins TRBV5-1 and TRBJ2-3; 14 nucleotides line up with TRBD2. There are 15 residues in the CDR3. Per germline, CDR1 SGHRS and CDR2 YFSETQ. Trimming removed 7 bases from V and 4 bases from J; junction bases left unmatched: 5. CDR3 coding DNA: TGCGCCAGCTCCCGACTAGCGGGGGGGGCAGATACGCAGTATTTT. Encoded protein: CASSRLAGGADTQYF.

This clone was recorded a few times. This sequence joins TRBV11-3 and TRBJ2-1; 11 bases are a match to TRBD2. Germline CDR1 SGHNT, CDR2 YENEEA. The CDR3 is made up of 17 amino acids. The V and J ends lost 3 bases and 8 bases, in that order; junction bases with no gene match: 12. The CDR3 region is CASSFYSSGGTVDEQFF. CDR3 sequence (DNA): TGTGCCAGCAGCTTTTACTCTAGCGGGGGGACAGTCGATGAGCAGTTCTTC.

The rearrangement joins TRBV7-9 to TRBJ1-2; 10 bases are shared with TRBD1. Germline V gene lookup returns CDR1 SEHNR and CDR2 FQNEAQ (reference sequence). V was pared by 1 base and J by 5 bases, with 1 base of the junction left unmatched. The CDR3 is 14 amino acids. Here the CDR3 DNA reads TGTGCCAGCAGCTTAGGGGGACAGGGGTATGGCTACACCTTC. It yields the protein CASSLGGQGYGYTF.

V usage is TRBV5-6 and J usage is TRBJ2-1, with 8 nucleotides matching TRBD2. The CDR3 has 13 residues. Germline V gene data show CDR1 as SGHDT and CDR2 as YYEEEE. Trimming removed 6 bases from V and 6 bases from J; junction bases left unmatched: 5. CDR3 sequence reads: CASIPAGANEQFF. For the CDR3, the DNA is TGTGCCAGCATCCCAGCGGGAGCCAATGAGCAGTTCTTC.

Only a few counts were recorded for this clone. The genes are TRBV7-2 and TRBJ1-5, with 8 positions matching TRBD1. This CDR3 has 16 amino acids. Trimming cost V 4 bases and J 3 bases; bases outside gene matches: 8. The germline V gene encodes CDR1 SGHTA and CDR2 FQGNSA. CDR3: CASSYLGQGTNQPQHF. Written as DNA, the CDR3 is TGTGCCAGCAGCTACCTAGGACAGGGAACCAATCAGCCCCAGCATTTT. Complete variable domain (other parts from reference TRBV7-2 and TRBJ1-5): GAGVSQSPSNKVTEKGKDVELRCDPISGHTALYWYRQSLGQGLEFLIYFQGNSAPDKSGLPSDRFSAERTGGSVSTLTIQRTQQEDSAVYLCASSYLGQGTNQPQHFGDGTRLSIL.

This rearrangement joins TRBV5-1 to TRBJ2-1; 16 nucleotides align to TRBD2. With V trimmed by 4 bases and J by 3 bases, 7 bases remained unmatched. The germline V gene encodes CDR1 SGHRS and CDR2 YFSETQ. This CDR3 is 18 amino acids long. CDR3 in DNA: TGCGCCAGCAGCCCGGGGACTAGCGGGGGGGCCGGCTACAATGAGCAGTTCTTC. It encodes CASSPGTSGGAGYNEQFF.

A few counts support this clone. The rearrangement joins TRBV7-2 to TRBJ2-7, with 10 bases lining up with TRBD1. The CDR3 consists of 15 residues. V trimming: 6 bases; J trimming: 7 bases; junction bases outside the gene matches: 12. The V gene's germline CDR1 is SGHTA and CDR2 FQGNSA. CDR3 DNA: TGTGCCAGCAGTCATCCGACAGGGGGCATTAAGGAGCAGTACTTC. Its translation is CASSHPTGGIKEQYF.

This clone has just a few counts. The chain employs TRBV4-2 and TRBJ2-1, with 11 bases identical to TRBD2. Germline trimming cut 0 bases from V and 7 bases from J; bases unmatched to any gene: 8. The CDR3 has 17 residues. Germline-derived CDR1 and CDR2 are LGHNA and YNFKEQ. The CDR3 nucleotides read TGTGCCAGCAGCCAAGAGGAGGCTAGCGGGGGGATAAATGAGCAGTTCTTC. The encoded protein is CASSQEEASGGINEQFF.

The rearrangement links TRBV7-2 to TRBJ2-2; TRBD1 is a possible D gene (5 bases). Trimming stripped 2 bases from V and 7 bases from J, with 11 bases between. Per germline, CDR1 SGHTA and CDR2 FQGNSA. CDR3 length equals 14 residues. The CDR3 sequence: CASSLQGFGGELFF. The DNA for the CDR3 is TGTGCCAGCAGCTTACAGGGATTTGGCGGGGAGCTGTTTTTT.

The chain recombines TRBV5-1 with TRBJ2-7; TRBD2 is a possible D gene (6 bases). V dropped 3 bases and J dropped 0 bases, with 16 bases sitting between them. The length of the CDR3 is 16 residues. The germline gives CDR1 SGHRS, CDR2 YFSETQ. The CDR3 sequence: CASSSEVPGDSYEQYF. In nucleotides, the CDR3 is TGCGCCAGCAGCTCGGAGGTCCCGGGGGACTCCTACGAGCAGTACTTC.

The chain is built from TRBV7-3 and TRBJ1-1; perhaps TRBD1 as D (6 bases). V lost 3 bases and J 3 bases, leaving 8 bases between the germline ends. Germline V gene data show CDR1 as SGHTA and CDR2 as FQGTGA. CDR3 length equals 13 residues. DNA of the CDR3: TGTGCCAGCAGCTTGGGGGGGCACACTGAAGCTTTCTTT. It codes for CASSLGGHTEAFF.

V usage is TRBV5-1 and J usage is TRBJ2-3; D is perhaps TRBD2 (6 bases). The CDR3 is 16 residues long. Germline values: CDR1 SGHRS, CDR2 YFSETQ. V was clipped by 5 bases and J by 4 bases, with 20 bases between them. CDR3 bases: TGCGCCAGCAGGGAGGGCGAAACCCTCGGAGCAGATACGCAGTATTTT. Protein product: CASREGETLGADTQYF.

The V gene is TRBV15, the J gene TRBJ1-6; 8 nucleotides align to TRBD1. Germline lookup yields CDR1 LNHNV and CDR2 YYDKDF (reference sequence). With 3 bases clipped from V and 10 bases from J, the junction kept 8 bases outside the gene matches. The length of the CDR3 is 15 residues. Here the CDR3 reads CATSRTGQGRSPLHF. Here the CDR3 DNA reads TGTGCCACCAGCAGGACCGGACAGGGTCGGTCACCCCTCCACTTT.

The chain links TRBV30 to TRBJ1-1, with a possible D match to TRBD1 (6 bases). The V gene lost 5 bases and the J gene lost 1 base, with 11 bases spanning the gap. The germline gives CDR1 GTSNPN, CDR2 SVGIG (reference sequence). The CDR3 is 13 residues long. DNA of the CDR3: TGTGCCTGGGGCCGAGGGGGGAACACTGAAGCTTTCTTT. It specifies CAWGRGGNTEAFF.